This TCR beta chain was sequenced during a study of glioma-infiltrating T cells after dendritic cell vaccination. Study-wide results and limits: Only a small number of patients had complete blood and tumor samples. TCR clonality showed no direct relationship with survival.

About this clone itself: What it binds is unknown.

The primer mix had 60 V beta and 13 J beta primers. TCRdb's copy holds only in-frame clones and misses some; the assay was immunoSEQ multiplex PCR. The table records about 64,000 clones, roughly 80% of them present only once. Before vaccination, two weeks after the third vaccination, and at progression, PBMC were collected. V lost 2 bases, J lost 5 bases, and 11 bases stayed unmatched. Germline values: CDR1 MNHEY, CDR2 SMNVEV (reference sequence). The CDR3 extends over 16 amino acids. The chain has TRBV27 and TRBJ1-1; 7 positions agree with TRBD1. The sample was blood, taken before dendritic cell vaccination. This clonotype was sampled from a human donor with glioblastoma. DNA of the CDR3: TGTGCCAGCAGTTTAAAACCCCCACAGGGGAAGACTGAAGCTTTCTTT. It yields the protein CASSLKPPQGKTEAFF.